What follows are 18 T cell receptor beta chains derived from one specimen sequenced in a study of CD8 T cells in ankylosing spondylitis. Study-wide findings and caveats: There was a TCR beta motif, made of eight highly homologous variants, that appeared characteristic of ankylosing spondylitis blood.

Via MiXCR, TCRdb re-called the 5' RACE reads, giving one row per CDR3 protein. This repertoire shows around 490,000 distinct CDR3 sequences, roughly 5.2% found once; its top ten account for around 3.5%. These receptors have no identified antigens. Sequencing was done on a sample of blood, either unsorted or a sorted T cell fraction (not recorded which). These receptors all stem from a male donor with ankylosing spondylitis.

This clonotype has a handful of counts. The chain has TRBV7-2 and TRBJ2-3, with 15 nucleotides matching TRBD2. The V and J ends lost 7 bases and 6 bases, in that order; junction bases with no gene match: 8. The CDR3 runs 16 residues. Germline lookup yields CDR1 SGHTA and CDR2 FQGNSA. CDR3: CASTPGLAGGLDTQYF. The CDR3, as DNA: TGTGCCAGCACCCCAGGACTAGCGGGGGGGCTGGATACGCAGTATTTT.

This clonotype was seen many times. The rearrangement joins TRBV20-1 to TRBJ2-1, with D tentatively TRBD2 (5 bases). Germline lookup yields CDR1 DFQATT and CDR2 SNEGSKA (reference sequence). The CDR3 totals 12 residues. The germline V and J ends were trimmed by 3 bases and 9 bases, with 12 bases remaining between them. CDR3 region: CSASQVRGEQFF. The DNA for the CDR3 is TGCAGTGCTAGTCAGGTACGGGGTGAGCAGTTCTTC.

This clonotype was counted ten times or more. The chain links TRBV29-1 to TRBJ2-4; D unclear. V lost 6 bases to trimming and J lost 6 bases, with 18 bases between them. This CDR3 contains 14 residues. In germline, CDR1 is SQVTM, CDR2 ANQGSEA. In DNA, the CDR3 is TGCAGCGTAGCCCTCCCGTACCCCATAAACATTCAGTACTTC. As protein: CSVALPYPINIQYF.

This clonotype showed up many times. The V gene is TRBV12-3 or TRBV12-4, the J gene TRBJ1-3; D is perhaps TRBD1 (6 bases). The CDR3 spans 17 residues. Trimming removed 6 bases from V and 4 bases from J, with 22 bases in between. CDR3 protein: CASSLPPGVSDGNTIYF. CDR3 DNA sequence: TGTGCCAGCAGCCTCCCTCCAGGGGTTTCCGACGGAAACACCATATATTTT.

This clonotype appeared many times. The gene calls are TRBV12-3 or TRBV12-4 and TRBJ1-2; D unclear. This CDR3 is built from 9 residues. V dropped 8 bases and J dropped 7 bases, with 5 bases sitting between them. CDR3 residues: CASGVGYTF. The CDR3 DNA follows: TGTGCCAGCGGCGTTGGCTACACCTTC.

This clonotype has only a few counts. The rearrangement links TRBV20-1 to TRBJ1-5, with a tentative D call TRBD1 (5 bases). CDR3 length equals 13 residues. Germline values: CDR1 DFQATT, CDR2 SNEGSKA (reference sequence). Trimming cost V 3 bases and J 5 bases, with 11 bases left between them. The CDR3 reads CSARVGTDQPQHF. CDR3 sequence (DNA): TGCAGTGCTAGGGTGGGGACCGATCAGCCCCAGCATTTT.

There are many counts of this clonotype. The rearrangement links TRBV4-3 to TRBJ1-1, with D maybe TRBD1 (5 bases). CDR1 LGHNA and CDR2 YSLEER come from the germline V gene. V lost 3 bases and J lost 5, with 10 bases in between. The CDR3 totals 13 residues. CDR3 in DNA: TGCGCCAGCAGCCAGCTCAGGGCTACTGAAGCTTTCTTT. Translating it yields CASSQLRATEAFF.

Ten or more counts support this clonotype. The chain employs TRBV7-2 and TRBJ1-2, with D possibly being TRBD1 (5 bases). Trimming took off 5 bases at V and 8 bases at J, with 27 bases between the two ends. The CDR3 contains 17 residues. The germline V gene encodes CDR1 SGHTA and CDR2 FQGNSA. This CDR3 reads CASSPRPAGLGRKGYTF. Written as DNA, the CDR3 is TGTGCCAGCAGCCCAAGGCCTGCGGGACTGGGCCGTAAAGGCTACACCTTC.

This clonotype was found many times. V is TRBV5-8 and J is TRBJ1-2, with D maybe TRBD1 (6 bases). CDR1 SGHTS and CDR2 YDEGEE come from the germline V gene. V was shortened by 4 bases and J by 3 bases, with 16 bases between the two germline ends. The CDR3 totals 15 residues. The CDR3 sequence: CASSKLPQGDYGYTF. The CDR3 DNA sequence: TGTGCCAGCAGCAAACTACCACAGGGAGACTATGGCTACACCTTC.

The CDR3 DNA is TGTGCCAGCAGCCTGAGGGGGGGCGCCGGGGGCTACACCTTC. This sequence encodes CASSLRGGAGGYTF. The rearrangement joins TRBV7-8 to TRBJ1-2; possible D gene TRBD1, 6 bases. This CDR3 has 14 amino acids. CDR1 and CDR2 (germline): SGHVS, FQNEAQ. Trimming took 5 bases from V and 8 from J, leaving 18 bases between them. The full variable domain, with the rest looked up from reference TRBV7-8 and TRBJ1-2, is GAGVSQSPRYKVAKRGQDVALRCDPISGHVSLFWYQQALGQGPEFLTYFQNEAQLDKSGLPSDRFFAERPEGSVSTLKIQRTQQEDSAVYLCASSLRGGAGGYTFGSGTRLTVV.

The genes are TRBV20-1 and TRBJ2-1, with 12 positions matching TRBD2. The CDR3 runs to 16 residues. Germline values: CDR1 DFQATT, CDR2 SNEGSKA (reference sequence). J was trimmed by 7 bases and V by 3 bases; bases with no gene match: 10. CDR3 amino acids: CSARPFLGLAGNEQFF. CDR3 DNA: TGCAGTGCTAGGCCTTTTCTAGGACTAGCGGGAAATGAGCAGTTCTTC.

This clonotype was recorded many times. The CDR3 reads CSARGQGLNEQFF. Here the CDR3 DNA reads TGCAGTGCTAGAGGACAGGGTTTAAATGAGCAGTTCTTC. This sequence joins TRBV20-1 and TRBJ2-1, with 7 bases fitting TRBD1. The CDR3 spans 13 residues. Germline V gene data show CDR1 as DFQATT and CDR2 as SNEGSKA (reference sequence). V lost 1 base to trimming and J lost 7 bases; unmatched junction nucleotides: 4.

Only a few counts were recorded for this clonotype. The CDR3 loop is CASSSEGRSSYNEQFF. The DNA of the CDR3 is TGTGCCAGCTCATCAGAGGGACGGAGCTCCTACAATGAGCAGTTCTTC. The chain has TRBV18 and TRBJ2-1; the D call may be TRBD1 or TRBD2 (5 bases each). The V gene's germline CDR1 is KGHSH and CDR2 LQKENI. V was shortened by 5 bases and J by 0 bases, with 14 bases between the two germline ends. CDR3 length: 16 amino acids.

This sequence joins TRBV20-1 and TRBJ2-7; TRBD2 is a possible D gene (6 bases). In germline, CDR1 is DFQATT, CDR2 SNEGSKA (reference sequence). The CDR3 totals 14 residues. V was trimmed by 5 bases and J by 2 bases, leaving 16 bases between them. The CDR3 reads CSAFRDSRPYEQYF. The CDR3 DNA reads TGCAGTGCTTTTCGGGACTCCCGACCCTACGAGCAGTACTTC.

Written as DNA, the CDR3 is TGTGCCAGCAGTTACTCGGGACTAGCGGGAGTAGAGACCCAGTACTTC. This sequence encodes CASSYSGLAGVETQYF. The chain has TRBV6-5 and TRBJ2-5; the match to TRBD2 covers 14 bases. With V trimmed by 0 bases and J by 4 bases, 1 base remained unmatched. In germline, CDR1 is MNHEY, CDR2 SVGAGI. The CDR3 runs to 16 residues.

The table lists this clonotype with many counts. V gene TRBV20-1 combines with J gene TRBJ2-7; TRBD2 aligns across 8 bases. The germline V gene encodes CDR1 DFQATT and CDR2 SNEGSKA (reference sequence). The CDR3 spans 13 residues. Written as DNA, the CDR3 is TGCAGGCCGGGGGGGCGGATAGGCTACGAGCAGTACTTC. Protein: CRPGGRIGYEQYF.

The table lists this clonotype with many counts. CDR3 loop: CASSQDLRNSHGELFF. As DNA, the CDR3 is TGCGCCAGCAGCCAAGATCTACGTAATTCTCACGGGGAGCTGTTTTTT. This chain links TRBV4-1 with TRBJ2-2; unclear D gene. Germline V gene lookup returns CDR1 MGHRA and CDR2 YSYEKL. This CDR3 spans 16 amino acids. Between the trimmed V and J ends, which lost 0 bases and 7 bases, there was a span of 15 bases.

This clonotype appeared a single time. The V call is TRBV7-9, the J call TRBJ2-7, with no clear D. Germline loops: CDR1 SEHNR, CDR2 FQNEAQ (reference sequence). The V gene lost 2 bases and the J gene lost 0 bases, with 8 bases spanning the gap. The length of the CDR3 is 14 residues. The CDR3 DNA follows: TGTGCCAGCAGCTTATCGGCCCGCTCCTACGAGCAGTACTTC. Translated, it gives CASSLSARSYEQYF.